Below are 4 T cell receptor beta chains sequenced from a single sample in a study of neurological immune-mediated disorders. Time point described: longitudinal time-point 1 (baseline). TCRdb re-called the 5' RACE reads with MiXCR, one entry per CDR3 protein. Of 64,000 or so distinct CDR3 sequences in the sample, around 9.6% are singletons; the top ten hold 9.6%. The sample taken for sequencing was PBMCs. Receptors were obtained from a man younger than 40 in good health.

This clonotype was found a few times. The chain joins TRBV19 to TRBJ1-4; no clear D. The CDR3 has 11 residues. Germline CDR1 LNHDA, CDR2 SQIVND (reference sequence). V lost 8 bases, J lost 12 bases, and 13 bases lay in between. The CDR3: CASGQVWELFF. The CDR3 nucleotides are TGTGCCAGTGGCCAAGTGTGGGAACTGTTTTTT.

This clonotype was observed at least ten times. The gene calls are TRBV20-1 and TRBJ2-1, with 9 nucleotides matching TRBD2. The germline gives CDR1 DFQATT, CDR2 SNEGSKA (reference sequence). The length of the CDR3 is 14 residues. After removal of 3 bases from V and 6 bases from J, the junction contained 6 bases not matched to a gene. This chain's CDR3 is CSASVAGDGNEQFF. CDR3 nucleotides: TGCAGTGCTAGTGTAGCGGGAGACGGCAATGAGCAGTTCTTC.

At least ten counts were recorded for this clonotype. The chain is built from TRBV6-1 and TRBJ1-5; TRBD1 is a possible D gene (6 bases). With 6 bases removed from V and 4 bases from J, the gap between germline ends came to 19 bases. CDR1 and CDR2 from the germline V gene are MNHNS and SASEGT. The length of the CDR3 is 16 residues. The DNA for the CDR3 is TGTGCCAGCAGCCCTTGGGGGGGGGCAGGGAATCAGCCCCAGCATTTT. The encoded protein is CASSPWGGAGNQPQHF.

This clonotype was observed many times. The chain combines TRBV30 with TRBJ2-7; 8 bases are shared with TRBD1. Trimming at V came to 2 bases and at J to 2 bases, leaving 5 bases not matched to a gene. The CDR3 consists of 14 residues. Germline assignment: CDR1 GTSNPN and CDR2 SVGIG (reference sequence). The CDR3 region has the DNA TGTGCCTGGAGTATAGGGACAGGCGCCTACGAGCAGTACTTC. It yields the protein CAWSIGTGAYEQYF.